The sequence of this T cell receptor beta chain was determined in a study of cytomegalovirus exposure and HLA in healthy donors. Points from the study as a whole: A link between a missense DCLRE1C variant and TCR beta V- and J-gene trimming emerged from a later analysis. There were several of the most significant clusters that appeared linked to common viral pathogens in a later analysis. Researchers reported from a later analysis that most CMV-associated TCR beta chains appeared HLA-restricted.

This clone was seen only a few times. What it recognizes is unknown. Vbeta (60) and Jbeta (13) primers were used in the PCR. Libraries were prepared by immunoSEQ multiplex PCR; TCRdb keeps only in-frame clonotypes and omits some of them. The table shows 85,000 to 100,000 clones, with more than 75% occurring only once. Specimen: PBMCs. The source of this sequence is a human donor in good health.

The CDR3 protein is CASSLTGGGDTQYF. The DNA for the CDR3 is TGTGCCAGCAGCCTGACAGGGGGGGGAGATACGCAGTATTTT. The genes are TRBV11-3 and TRBJ2-3, with TRBD1 identical over 9 bases. Trimming at V came to 5 bases and at J to 5 bases, leaving 5 bases not matched to a gene. CDR1 is SGHNT, CDR2 YENEEA, per germline. This CDR3 spans 14 amino acids.